This TCR beta chain was documented in a study of technical replicates of blood from a few donors. Libraries were prepared by immunoSEQ multiplex PCR; TCRdb keeps only in-frame clonotypes and omits some of them. The sample has about 56,000 clones, roughly 93% seen once. CDR3 size: 13 residues. V shed 0 bases and J shed 4 bases, with 4 bases lying between them. In germline, CDR1 is LGHNA, CDR2 YSLEER. Comment on this clone: Other nucleotide sequences from this sample produce the same CDR3.

The chain recombines TRBV4-3 with TRBJ1-3; D is uncertain. This receptor was identified in a human donor in good health. Some clones in this sample may be carry-over from other donors' samples. Input material: PBMCs. CDR3 amino acids: CASSQERGNTIYF. CDR3 DNA sequence: TGCGCCAGCAGCCAAGAACGGGGAAACACCATATATTTT.